The rows below give T cell receptor beta chains drawn from one sample of a study of T cell repertoires in cytomegalovirus infection. TCRdb processed the reads anew with MiXCR; each CDR3 protein has one entry. The data hold under 600,000 distinct CDR3 sequences, with approximately 17% observed a single time. The sequenced sample was CD8+ T cells from PBMCs. These receptors all stem from a human donor in good health (CMV status not recorded). Some clones in this sample may be carry-over from other donors' samples. Both conserved end residues are part of each CDR3. D genes are given only for firm matches. Expanded clones get a size class; other rows say once, few or many, or leave the size out.

clone_size: few; j_call: TRBJ2-1; v_call: TRBV3-1; d_call: .; cdr3_aa: CASSQGEYPTSTYNEQFF; cdr3_nt: TGTGCCAGCAGCCAAGGCGAATACCCGACCTCCACCTACAATGAGCAGTTCTTC
clone_size: many; j_call: TRBJ1-2; v_call: TRBV11-2; d_call: .; cdr3_aa: CASSSAWGYTF; cdr3_nt: TGTGCCAGCAGCTCCGCGTGGGGCTACACCTTC
clone_size: many; j_call: TRBJ1-1; v_call: TRBV12-3/TRBV12-4; d_call: TRBD1; cdr3_aa: CASSLGTEGYTEAFF; cdr3_nt: TGTGCCAGCAGTTTGGGGACAGAAGGGTACACTGAAGCTTTCTTT
clone_size: .; j_call: TRBJ2-1; v_call: TRBV6-4; d_call: .; cdr3_aa: CASRREYNEQFF; cdr3_nt: TGTGCCAGCAGAAGGGAGTACAATGAGCAGTTCTTC
clone_size: many; j_call: TRBJ2-5; v_call: TRBV6-1; d_call: TRBD2; cdr3_aa: CASTPSGRAEETQYF; cdr3_nt: TGTGCCAGCACCCCTAGCGGGAGGGCCGAGGAGACCCAGTACTTC
clone_size: few; j_call: TRBJ1-1; v_call: TRBV12-3/TRBV12-4; d_call: .; cdr3_aa: CASSFLQLNTEAFF; cdr3_nt: TGTGCCAGCAGTTTCCTACAGCTGAACACTGAAGCTTTCTTT
clone_size: .; j_call: TRBJ1-6; v_call: TRBV20-1; d_call: TRBD1; cdr3_aa: CSAFWTGPYNSPLHF; cdr3_nt: TGCAGTGCTTTTTGGACAGGGCCCTATAATTCACCCCTCCACTTT
clone_size: many; j_call: TRBJ2-7; v_call: TRBV7-2; d_call: TRBD1; cdr3_aa: CASSSTPGQTFAYEQYF; cdr3_nt: TGTGCCAGCAGCTCAACACCGGGACAGACGTTTGCCTACGAGCAGTACTTC
clone_size: many; j_call: TRBJ2-3; v_call: TRBV7-3; d_call: TRBD2; cdr3_aa: CASSLAGVASSTDTQYF; cdr3_nt: TGTGCCAGCAGCCTAGCGGGGGTGGCTTCAAGCACAGATACGCAGTATTTT
clone_size: .; j_call: TRBJ2-5; v_call: TRBV2; d_call: .; cdr3_aa: CASVTVQETQYF; cdr3_nt: TGTGCCAGCGTTACCGTACAAGAGACCCAGTACTTC
clone_size: few; j_call: TRBJ2-5; v_call: TRBV7-9; d_call: .; cdr3_aa: CASSLYEGETQYF; cdr3_nt: TGTGCCAGCAGCTTATATGAGGGAGAGACCCAGTACTTC
clone_size: many; j_call: TRBJ1-5; v_call: TRBV6-4; d_call: .; cdr3_aa: CASNHQEARYSNQPQHF; cdr3_nt: TGTGCCAGCAATCACCAGGAGGCCCGCTATAGCAATCAGCCCCAGCATTTT
clone_size: many; j_call: TRBJ2-7; v_call: TRBV11-2; d_call: .; cdr3_aa: CASSLVPSDEQYF; cdr3_nt: TGTGCCAGCAGCTTAGTTCCATCGGACGAGCAGTACTTC
clone_size: many; j_call: TRBJ2-1; v_call: TRBV7-9; d_call: .; cdr3_aa: CASSLGGRLSENEQFF; cdr3_nt: TGTGCCAGCAGCTTAGGTGGGAGACTCTCTGAAAATGAGCAGTTCTTC
clone_size: .; j_call: TRBJ2-1; v_call: TRBV29-1; d_call: .; cdr3_aa: CSVGVGPWNEQFF; cdr3_nt: TGCAGCGTTGGCGTCGGCCCCTGGAATGAGCAGTTCTTC
clone_size: many; j_call: TRBJ2-5; v_call: TRBV12-3/TRBV12-4; d_call: TRBD2; cdr3_aa: CASRSGVAGRETQYF; cdr3_nt: TGTGCCAGCAGATCTGGGGTAGCGGGGCGAGAGACCCAGTACTTC
clone_size: few; j_call: TRBJ1-1; v_call: TRBV11-2; d_call: TRBD1; cdr3_aa: CASSYMGTGETEAFF; cdr3_nt: TGTGCCAGCAGCTACATGGGGACAGGGGAAACTGAAGCTTTCTTT
clone_size: few; j_call: TRBJ1-5; v_call: TRBV28; d_call: .; cdr3_aa: CASSHDRHNQPQHF; cdr3_nt: TGTGCCAGCAGTCACGACAGGCATAATCAGCCCCAGCATTTT
clone_size: few; j_call: TRBJ1-1; v_call: TRBV19; d_call: .; cdr3_aa: CASSPGGAGEAFF; cdr3_nt: TGTGCCAGTAGCCCTGGCGGGGCTGGTGAAGCTTTCTTT
clone_size: many; j_call: TRBJ2-2; v_call: TRBV12-3/TRBV12-4; d_call: .; cdr3_aa: CASSLEPPWGEAYTGELFF; cdr3_nt: TGTGCCAGCAGTTTAGAGCCCCCTTGGGGGGAGGCGTACACCGGGGAGCTGTTTTTT
clone_size: few; j_call: TRBJ2-1; v_call: TRBV2; d_call: .; cdr3_aa: CASLPSGRVDNEQFF; cdr3_nt: TGTGCCAGCCTACCCAGTGGCAGGGTGGACAATGAGCAGTTCTTC
clone_size: many; j_call: TRBJ2-3; v_call: TRBV11-2; d_call: .; cdr3_aa: CASSLDSRADTQYF; cdr3_nt: TGTGCCAGCAGCTTAGATAGCAGGGCAGATACGCAGTATTTT
clone_size: few; j_call: TRBJ2-1; v_call: TRBV9; d_call: TRBD1; cdr3_aa: CASSTRQGVNEQFF; cdr3_nt: TGTGCCAGCAGCACCCGGCAGGGGGTAAATGAGCAGTTCTTC
clone_size: .; j_call: TRBJ2-7; v_call: TRBV4-1; d_call: TRBD1; cdr3_aa: CASSQVPGFLGQGTHEQYF; cdr3_nt: TGCGCCAGCAGCCAAGTCCCAGGTTTCTTGGGACAGGGTACCCACGAGCAGTACTTC
clone_size: .; j_call: TRBJ2-2; v_call: TRBV11-2; d_call: .; cdr3_aa: CASSSDGGELFF; cdr3_nt: TGTGCCAGCAGCTCGGACGGCGGGGAGCTGTTTTTT
clone_size: .; j_call: TRBJ2-3; v_call: TRBV9; d_call: TRBD2; cdr3_aa: CASSVVGRPADTQYF; cdr3_nt: TGTGCCAGCAGCGTAGTCGGGAGGCCTGCAGATACGCAGTATTTT
clone_size: .; j_call: TRBJ2-2; v_call: TRBV20-1; d_call: .; cdr3_aa: CSARIGGNTGELFF; cdr3_nt: TGCAGTGCTAGGATCGGGGGGAACACCGGGGAGCTGTTTTTT
clone_size: few; j_call: TRBJ2-4; v_call: TRBV25-1; d_call: .; cdr3_aa: CASSEGTALNIQYF; cdr3_nt: TGTGCCAGCAGTGAAGGGACTGCTCTAAACATTCAGTACTTC
clone_size: few; j_call: TRBJ2-1; v_call: TRBV15; d_call: .; cdr3_aa: CATSPQGGPPSHEQFF; cdr3_nt: TGTGCCACCAGCCCTCAGGGGGGCCCTCCTTCTCATGAGCAGTTCTTC
clone_size: many; j_call: TRBJ1-4; v_call: TRBV7-6; d_call: .; cdr3_aa: CASSLGSGRAVKLFF; cdr3_nt: TGTGCCAGCAGCTTAGGAAGTGGCAGGGCCGTAAAACTGTTTTTT
clone_size: many; j_call: TRBJ2-1; v_call: TRBV7-3; d_call: .; cdr3_aa: CASSPSNPYNEQFF; cdr3_nt: TGTGCCAGCAGCCCTTCGAACCCCTACAATGAGCAGTTCTTC
clone_size: few; j_call: TRBJ1-2; v_call: TRBV27; d_call: TRBD1; cdr3_aa: CASSPGSRTGGRYGYTF; cdr3_nt: TGTGCCAGCAGCCCGGGCTCTCGGACAGGGGGCAGATATGGCTACACCTTC
clone_size: .; j_call: TRBJ2-3; v_call: TRBV27; d_call: TRBD2; cdr3_aa: CASSWGGRGDTQYF; cdr3_nt: TGTGCCAGCAGCTGGGGGGGGAGAGGAGATACGCAGTATTTT
clone_size: many; j_call: TRBJ2-7; v_call: TRBV27; d_call: .; cdr3_aa: CASSLRGAYEQYF; cdr3_nt: TGTGCCAGCAGCTTAAGAGGAGCCTACGAGCAGTACTTC
clone_size: many; j_call: TRBJ2-2; v_call: TRBV14; d_call: .; cdr3_aa: CASSQEGIQTGELFF; cdr3_nt: TGTGCCAGCAGCCAGGAGGGAATTCAGACCGGGGAGCTGTTTTTT
clone_size: many; j_call: TRBJ2-7; v_call: TRBV6-1; d_call: TRBD2; cdr3_aa: CASSLRDYSYEQYF; cdr3_nt: TGTGCCAGCAGTCTCCGGGACTACTCCTACGAGCAGTACTTC
clone_size: .; j_call: TRBJ2-3; v_call: TRBV4-1; d_call: TRBD2; cdr3_aa: CASSPRTSPTPDTQYF; cdr3_nt: TGCGCCAGCAGCCCCCGGACTAGTCCTACTCCAGATACGCAGTATTTT
clone_size: few; j_call: TRBJ2-1; v_call: TRBV5-6; d_call: TRBD2; cdr3_aa: CASSPWTSGSREQFF; cdr3_nt: TGTGCCAGCAGCCCCTGGACTAGCGGGAGCCGTGAGCAGTTCTTC
clone_size: many; j_call: TRBJ1-1; v_call: TRBV7-6; d_call: .; cdr3_aa: CASSMKTGTEAFF; cdr3_nt: TGTGCCAGCAGCATGAAAACAGGGACTGAAGCTTTCTTT
clone_size: many; j_call: TRBJ1-5; v_call: TRBV20-1; d_call: .; cdr3_aa: CSARDRNFGSNQPQHF; cdr3_nt: TGCAGTGCTAGAGACCGCAATTTTGGCAGCAATCAGCCCCAGCATTTT
clone_size: .; j_call: TRBJ2-1; v_call: TRBV6-4; d_call: .; cdr3_aa: CASGVIKSSYNEQFF; cdr3_nt: TGTGCCAGCGGTGTTATTAAAAGCTCCTACAATGAGCAGTTCTTC
clone_size: .; j_call: TRBJ2-5; v_call: TRBV6-5; d_call: TRBD2; cdr3_aa: CASSYLAGGETQYF; cdr3_nt: TGTGCCAGCAGTTACCTAGCGGGGGGGGAGACCCAGTACTTC
clone_size: .; j_call: TRBJ1-3; v_call: TRBV5-4; d_call: TRBD1; cdr3_aa: CASSFDRDSGNIIYF; cdr3_nt: TGTGCCAGTAGCTTCGACAGGGATTCTGGAAACATTATATATTTT